The count of the clone carrying this TCR beta chain is one. Its specificity is unknown. Second-dose intervals of approximately 4 or approximately 12 weeks were pooled. Libraries were prepared by immunoSEQ multiplex PCR; TCRdb keeps only in-frame clonotypes and omits some of them. The sample has some 60,000 clones; about 86% are singletons. The data stem from a study of T cell responses to AZD1222 COVID-19 vaccine. Broader study findings: Spike was spanned by vaccine-associated CD4 TCRs, which were dominant at 160-218 and 743-854. Samples come after the peak T cell response, not at day 14.

This CDR3 has 16 amino acids. With 4 bases removed from V and 6 bases from J, the gap between germline ends came to 16 bases. The germline CDR1 and CDR2 sequences are MDHEN and SYDVKM. The chain couples TRBV28 to TRBJ1-6; D is possibly TRBD1 (5 bases). The input for sequencing was peripheral blood, taken 28 days after the second AZD1222 dose. The clonotype comes from an adult who received the AZD1222 COVID-19 vaccine. CDR3 nucleotide sequence: TGTGCCAGCAGTTCCTCCGGGACCCCCTTTAATTCACCCCTCCACTTT. Amino acid sequence: CASSSSGTPFNSPLHF.